These 8 T cell receptor beta chains came from one sample sequenced in a study of CD8 T cells in Susac syndrome. Random hexamers were used to reverse transcribe roughly 0.45 to 1 ug of RNA. Each CDR3 protein is one row after TCRdb ran MiXCR on the immunoSEQ multiplex PCR reads. The data contain 100,000 to 150,000 distinct CDR3 sequences, over 85% of them singletons. The sequenced material came from CD8+ T cells from PBMCs. Every receptor here comes from a human donor with multiple sclerosis.

The V and J genes are TRBV13 and TRBJ2-2; D is ambiguous. The CDR3 totals 13 residues. The V and J ends lost 4 bases and 9 bases respectively, with 12 bases between them. CDR1 PRHDT and CDR2 FYEKMQ come from the germline V gene (reference sequence). Here the CDR3 DNA reads TGTGCCAGCAGCTCCCGTCTGGAACGGGAGCTGTTTTTT. It yields the protein CASSSRLERELFF.

V and J are TRBV12-3 or TRBV12-4 and TRBJ2-1; 11 bases are shared with TRBD2. Trimming removed 5 bases from V and 7 bases from J; junction bases left unmatched: 4. The CDR3 length is 14 residues. In nucleotides, the CDR3 is TGTGCCAGCAGTCCTAGCGGGGGGAGAAATGAGCAGTTCTTC. It specifies CASSPSGGRNEQFF.

The CDR3 nucleotides are TGCAGTGCTAGAGATGGGGTAGTGACTAGCGGGGCCACAGATACGCAGTATTTT. It yields the protein CSARDGVVTSGATDTQYF. The chain combines TRBV20-1 with TRBJ2-3; 11 bases map to TRBD2. The CDR3 runs 18 residues. J gave up 2 bases and V 0 bases, and 10 bases lay outside the gene matches. From germline, CDR1 is DFQATT and CDR2 SNEGSKA (reference sequence).

The chain combines TRBV12-5 with TRBJ1-6; D is ambiguous. Germline CDR1 LGHNT, CDR2 FRNRAP. Trimming took 7 bases from V and 5 from J, leaving 12 bases between them. This CDR3 is 14 amino acids long. The CDR3 coding sequence is TGTGCTAGTGAGGCGGAGGGTGATAATTCACCCCTCCACTTT. Its translation: CASEAEGDNSPLHF. Drawing the rest from reference TRBV12-5 and TRBJ1-6, the complete variable domain is DARVTQTPRHKVTEMGQEVTMRCQPILGHNTVFWYRQTMMQGLELLAYFRNRAPLDDSGMPKDRFSAEMPDATLATLKIQPSEPRDSAVYFCASEAEGDNSPLHFGNGTRLTVT.

This chain uses TRBV11-2 with TRBJ2-5; D possibly corresponds to TRBD2 (6 bases). CDR3 size: 15 residues. Deletions cut 5 bases from V and 4 bases from J, with 17 bases between. Per the germline V gene, CDR1 is SGHAT and CDR2 is FQNNGV. This CDR3 is CASSIQTRRGETQYF. The CDR3 DNA follows: TGTGCCAGCAGCATACAGACTAGAAGGGGAGAGACCCAGTACTTC.

The chain combines TRBV20-1 with TRBJ1-5; no reliable D call. The germline gives CDR1 DFQATT, CDR2 SNEGSKA (reference sequence). This CDR3 comprises 15 residues. Trimming removed 4 bases at V and 8 bases at J, with 21 bases between. The CDR3 loop reads CSAKEPGNQVEPQHF. The CDR3 DNA is TGCAGTGCTAAGGAGCCGGGTAATCAGGTGGAGCCCCAGCATTTT.

The chain has TRBV7-9 and TRBJ2-2; TRBD2 matches at 11 bases. CDR3 length: 19 amino acids. Losses at the gene ends were 4 bases for V and 7 bases for J; bases not matched to a gene: 17. Germline lookup yields CDR1 SEHNR and CDR2 FQNEAQ (reference sequence). CDR3 bases: TGTGCCAGCAGCTCCCAAGTGGCTAGCGGGGGGCCAACAGGCGGGGAGCTGTTTTTT. It translates to CASSSQVASGGPTGGELFF.

The J gene is TRBJ2-3, the V gene TRBV19; D remains ambiguous. The ends were cut back, 10 bases at V and 2 bases at J, with 13 bases in the middle. Germline V gene data show CDR1 as LNHDA and CDR2 as SQIVND (reference sequence). The CDR3 extends over 13 amino acids. CDR3 region: CATLPENTDTQYF. The CDR3 DNA reads TGTGCCACCCTACCCGAGAACACAGATACGCAGTATTTT.